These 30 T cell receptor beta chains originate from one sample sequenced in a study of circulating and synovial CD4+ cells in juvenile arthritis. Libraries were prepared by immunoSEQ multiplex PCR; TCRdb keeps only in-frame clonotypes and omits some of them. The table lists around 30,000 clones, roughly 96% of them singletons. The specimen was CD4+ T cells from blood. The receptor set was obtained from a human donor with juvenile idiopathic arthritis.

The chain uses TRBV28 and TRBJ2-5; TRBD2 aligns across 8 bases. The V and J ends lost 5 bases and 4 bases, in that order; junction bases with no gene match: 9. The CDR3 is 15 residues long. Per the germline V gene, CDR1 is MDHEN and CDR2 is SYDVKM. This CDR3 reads CASSEGTRVTETQYF. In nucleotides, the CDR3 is TGTGCCAGCAGTGAAGGGACTAGGGTAACAGAGACCCAGTACTTC.

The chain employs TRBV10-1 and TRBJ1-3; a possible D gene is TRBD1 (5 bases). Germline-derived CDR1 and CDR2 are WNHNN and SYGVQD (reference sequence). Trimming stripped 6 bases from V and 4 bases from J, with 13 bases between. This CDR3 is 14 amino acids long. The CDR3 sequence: CASSPQGSGNTIYF. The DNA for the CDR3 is TGCGCCAGCAGCCCTCAGGGATCCGGAAACACCATATATTTT.

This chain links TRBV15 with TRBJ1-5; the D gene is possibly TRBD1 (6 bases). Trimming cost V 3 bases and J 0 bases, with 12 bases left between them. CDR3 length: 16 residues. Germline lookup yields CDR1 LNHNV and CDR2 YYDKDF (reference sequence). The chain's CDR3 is CATSRLQGISNQPQHF. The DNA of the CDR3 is TGTGCCACCAGCAGGTTACAGGGTATTAGCAATCAGCCCCAGCATTTT.

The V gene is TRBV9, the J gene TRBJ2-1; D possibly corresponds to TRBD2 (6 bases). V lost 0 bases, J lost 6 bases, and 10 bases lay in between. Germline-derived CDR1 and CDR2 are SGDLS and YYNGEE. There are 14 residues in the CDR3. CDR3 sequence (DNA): TGTGCCAGCAGCGTAGGGGGGACTGTCAATGAGCAGTTCTTC. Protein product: CASSVGGTVNEQFF.

The CDR3, as DNA: TGTGCCAGCAGTGACGTGAACAGAAGAGTCAATCAGCCCCAGCATTTT. Amino acids: CASSDVNRRVNQPQHF. The chain uses TRBV28 and TRBJ1-5, with D uncertain. Trimming pared 5 bases from V and 3 bases from J, leaving 17 bases between. This CDR3 contains 16 residues. The V gene's germline CDR1 is MDHEN and CDR2 SYDVKM.

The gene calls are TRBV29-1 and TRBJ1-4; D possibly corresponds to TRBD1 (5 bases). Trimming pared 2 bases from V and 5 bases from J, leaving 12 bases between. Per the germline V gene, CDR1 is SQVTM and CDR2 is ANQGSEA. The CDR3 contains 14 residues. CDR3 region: CSVETGGENEKLFF. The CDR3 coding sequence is TGCAGCGTTGAAACGGGGGGTGAGAATGAAAAACTGTTTTTT.

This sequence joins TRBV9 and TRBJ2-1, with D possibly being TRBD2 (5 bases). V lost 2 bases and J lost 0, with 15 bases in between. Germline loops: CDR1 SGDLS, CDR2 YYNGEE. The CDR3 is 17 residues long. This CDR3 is CASSVIGLQSSYNEQFF. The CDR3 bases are TGTGCCAGCAGCGTTATTGGACTGCAGAGCTCCTACAATGAGCAGTTCTTC.

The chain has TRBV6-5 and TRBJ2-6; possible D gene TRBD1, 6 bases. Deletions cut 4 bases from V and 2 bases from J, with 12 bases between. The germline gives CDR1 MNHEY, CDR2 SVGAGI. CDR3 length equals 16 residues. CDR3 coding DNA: TGTGCCAGCAGTTCAACAGGGTTAGCTGGGGCCAACGTCCTGACTTTC. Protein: CASSSTGLAGANVLTF.

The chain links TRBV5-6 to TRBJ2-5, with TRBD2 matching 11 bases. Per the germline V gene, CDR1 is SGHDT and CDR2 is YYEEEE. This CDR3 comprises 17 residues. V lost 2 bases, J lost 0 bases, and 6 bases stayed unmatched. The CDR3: CASSFLTSGNDQETQYF. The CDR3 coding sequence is TGTGCCAGCAGCTTCCTGACTAGCGGGAACGACCAAGAGACCCAGTACTTC.

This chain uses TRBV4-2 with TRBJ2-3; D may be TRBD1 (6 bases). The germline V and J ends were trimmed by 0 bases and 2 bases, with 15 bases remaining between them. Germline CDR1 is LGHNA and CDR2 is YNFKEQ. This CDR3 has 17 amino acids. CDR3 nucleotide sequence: TGTGCCAGCAGCCAAGATTCGGCCGGGACACACACAGATACGCAGTATTTT. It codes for CASSQDSAGTHTDTQYF.

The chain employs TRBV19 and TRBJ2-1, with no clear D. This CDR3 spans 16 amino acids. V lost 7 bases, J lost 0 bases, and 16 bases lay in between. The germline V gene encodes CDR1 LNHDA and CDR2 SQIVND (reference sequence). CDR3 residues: CASTQQTLSSYNEQFF. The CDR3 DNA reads TGTGCCAGTACCCAACAGACGTTGAGCTCCTACAATGAGCAGTTCTTC.

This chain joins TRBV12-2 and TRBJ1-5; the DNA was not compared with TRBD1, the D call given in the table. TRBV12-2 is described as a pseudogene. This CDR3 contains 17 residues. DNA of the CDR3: TGTGCAAGTCGCTTAGGGACTAGACAGGGGAACAATCAGCCCCAGCATTTT. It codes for CASRLGTRQGNNQPQHF.

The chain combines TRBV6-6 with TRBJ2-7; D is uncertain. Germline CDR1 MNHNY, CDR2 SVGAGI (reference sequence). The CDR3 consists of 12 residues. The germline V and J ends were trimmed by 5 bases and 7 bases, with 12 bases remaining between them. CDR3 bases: TGTGCCAGCAGTCCTGACATTAGGGAGCAGTACTTC. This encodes CASSPDIREQYF.

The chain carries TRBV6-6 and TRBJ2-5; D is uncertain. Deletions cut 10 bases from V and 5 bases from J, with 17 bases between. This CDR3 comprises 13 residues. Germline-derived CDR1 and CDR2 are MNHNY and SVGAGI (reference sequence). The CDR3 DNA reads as TGTGCCACCCAATGGCAGAGGCGGGAGACCCAGTACTTC. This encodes CATQWQRRETQYF.

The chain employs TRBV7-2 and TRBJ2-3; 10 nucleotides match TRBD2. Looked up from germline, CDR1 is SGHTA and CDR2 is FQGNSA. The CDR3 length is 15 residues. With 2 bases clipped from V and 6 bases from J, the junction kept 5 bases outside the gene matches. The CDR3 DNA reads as TGTGCCAGCAGCTTAAAGAGCGGGGGGGCTGATACGCAGTATTTT. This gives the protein CASSLKSGGADTQYF.

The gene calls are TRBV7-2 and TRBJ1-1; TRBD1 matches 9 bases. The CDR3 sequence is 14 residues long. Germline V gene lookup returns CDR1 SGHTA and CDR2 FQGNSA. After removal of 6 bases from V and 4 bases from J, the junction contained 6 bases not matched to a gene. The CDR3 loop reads CASRVRQGGTEAFF. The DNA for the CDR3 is TGTGCCAGCAGGGTCAGACAGGGGGGCACTGAAGCTTTCTTT.

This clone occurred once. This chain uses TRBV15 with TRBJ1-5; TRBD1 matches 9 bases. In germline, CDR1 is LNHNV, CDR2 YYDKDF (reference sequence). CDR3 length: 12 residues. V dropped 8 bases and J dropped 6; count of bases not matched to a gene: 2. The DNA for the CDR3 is TGTGCCACCGGGACAGGGATTCAGCCCCAGCATTTT. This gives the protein CATGTGIQPQHF.

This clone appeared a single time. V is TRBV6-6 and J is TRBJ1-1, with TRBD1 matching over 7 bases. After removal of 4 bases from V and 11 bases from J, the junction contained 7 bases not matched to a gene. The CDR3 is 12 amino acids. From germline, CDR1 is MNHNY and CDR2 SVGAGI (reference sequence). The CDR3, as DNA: TGTGCCAGCAGTTCGACAGGGAGGAAGGCTTTCTTT. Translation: CASSSTGRKAFF.

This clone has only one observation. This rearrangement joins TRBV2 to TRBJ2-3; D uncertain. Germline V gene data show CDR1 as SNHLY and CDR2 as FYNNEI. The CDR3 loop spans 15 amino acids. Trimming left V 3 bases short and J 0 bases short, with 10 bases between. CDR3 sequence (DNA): TGTGCCAGCAGTGAGAACAGCCGGAGCACAGATACGCAGTATTTT. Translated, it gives CASSENSRSTDTQYF.

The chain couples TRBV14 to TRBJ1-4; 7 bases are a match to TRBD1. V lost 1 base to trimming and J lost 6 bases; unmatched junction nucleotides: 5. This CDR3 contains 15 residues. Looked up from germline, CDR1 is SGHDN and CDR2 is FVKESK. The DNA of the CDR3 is TGTGCCAGCAGCCAAGCCAGGGGGAGGTATGAAAAACTGTTTTTT. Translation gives CASSQARGRYEKLFF.

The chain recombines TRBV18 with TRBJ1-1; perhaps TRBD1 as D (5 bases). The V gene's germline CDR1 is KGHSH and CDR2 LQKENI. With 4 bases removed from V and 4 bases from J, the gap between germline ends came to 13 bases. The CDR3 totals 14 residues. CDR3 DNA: TGTGCCAGCTCACTCAGGGATGTAGCCACTGAAGCTTTCTTT. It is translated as CASSLRDVATEAFF.

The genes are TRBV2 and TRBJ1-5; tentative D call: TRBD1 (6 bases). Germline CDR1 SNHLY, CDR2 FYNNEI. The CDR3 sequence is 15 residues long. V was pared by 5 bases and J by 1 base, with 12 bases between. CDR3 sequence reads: CASSLPGQSNQPQHF. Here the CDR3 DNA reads TGTGCCAGCAGTCTTCCGGGACAAAGCAATCAGCCCCAGCATTTT.

The CDR3: CASHRSSGANVLTF. CDR3 nucleotides: TGTGCCAGCCACAGGAGTTCTGGGGCCAACGTCCTGACTTTC. This chain connects TRBV6-5 to TRBJ2-6; tentatively, D is TRBD1 (5 bases). Trimming left V 8 bases short and J 1 base short, with 9 bases between. Germline V lookup: CDR1 MNHEY, CDR2 SVGAGI. The CDR3 sequence is 14 residues long.

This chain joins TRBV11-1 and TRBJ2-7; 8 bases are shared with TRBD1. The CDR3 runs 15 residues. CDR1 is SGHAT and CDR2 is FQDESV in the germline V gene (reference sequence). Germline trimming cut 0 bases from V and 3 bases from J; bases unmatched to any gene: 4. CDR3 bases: TGTGCCAGCAGCTTAGCCGGGACAGGAATCTACGAGCAGTACTTC. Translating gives CASSLAGTGIYEQYF.

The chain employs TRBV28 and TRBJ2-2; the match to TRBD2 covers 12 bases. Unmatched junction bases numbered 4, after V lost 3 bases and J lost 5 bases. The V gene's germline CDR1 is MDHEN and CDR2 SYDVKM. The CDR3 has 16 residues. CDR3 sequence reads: CASSFGLAGRTGELFF. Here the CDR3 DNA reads TGTGCCAGCAGTTTCGGACTAGCGGGACGTACCGGGGAGCTGTTTTTT.

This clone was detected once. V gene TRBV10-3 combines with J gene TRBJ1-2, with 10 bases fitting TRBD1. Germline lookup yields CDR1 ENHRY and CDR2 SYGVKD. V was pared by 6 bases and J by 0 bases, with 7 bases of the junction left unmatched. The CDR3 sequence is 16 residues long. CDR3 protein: CAIRTRGTGANYGYTF. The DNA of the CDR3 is TGTGCCATCAGGACCCGCGGGACAGGGGCTAACTATGGCTACACCTTC.

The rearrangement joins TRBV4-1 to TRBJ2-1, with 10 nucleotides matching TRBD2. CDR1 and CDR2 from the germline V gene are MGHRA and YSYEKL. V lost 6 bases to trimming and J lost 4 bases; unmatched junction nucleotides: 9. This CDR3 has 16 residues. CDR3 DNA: TGCGCCAGCAGTTCTAGCGGGAGCACACAATACAATGAGCAGTTCTTC. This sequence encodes CASSSSGSTQYNEQFF.

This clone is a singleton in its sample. The CDR3 nucleotides read TGTGCCAGCAGTTACGGCGGAAGCTCCTACAATGAGCAGTTCTTC. Encoded protein: CASSYGGSSYNEQFF. The chain couples TRBV6-5 to TRBJ2-1, with D unclear. Between the trimmed V and J ends, which lost 2 bases and 0 bases, there was a span of 8 bases. This CDR3 has 15 residues. Per the germline V gene, CDR1 is MNHEY and CDR2 is SVGAGI.

CDR3 in amino acids: CASNPSSPPSGAFF. CDR3 sequence (DNA): TGTGCCAGCAATCCTTCGAGTCCTCCCTCTGGAGCTTTCTTT. This rearrangement joins TRBV28 to TRBJ1-1; D gene ambiguous. V was clipped by 7 bases and J by 10 bases, with 22 bases between them. The CDR3 length is 14 residues. Germline CDR1 and CDR2: MDHEN and SYDVKM.

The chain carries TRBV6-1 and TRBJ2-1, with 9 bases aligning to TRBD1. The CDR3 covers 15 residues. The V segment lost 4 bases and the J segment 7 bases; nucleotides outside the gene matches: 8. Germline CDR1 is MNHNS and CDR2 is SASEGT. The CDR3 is CASSGPGTGNNEQFF. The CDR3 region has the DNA TGTGCCAGCAGTGGTCCCGGGACAGGGAATAATGAGCAGTTCTTC.